This TCR beta chain was found in a study of blood T cell repertoires in COVID-19. Study-wide background: Sites across the United States, Italy and Spain contributed samples from acute and convalescent COVID-19. In each case, the material was cDNA or gDNA derived from T cells, B-cell-depleted T cells, or PBMCs.

This clone occurred a few times. Seattle researchers signed up patients amid active infection and tracked them longitudinally. How the authors handled the data: Quantification of nucleated cells was approximated via reference gene primer amplification. Method: immunoSEQ multiplex PCR; TCRdb's copy keeps in-frame clones and lacks some. That table is the source of V, J and clone size, and D and trimming were worked out from the DNA. The sample yields 200,000 to 250,000 clones, about 87% seen once. This CDR3 has 14 residues. Germline CDR1 is SGHTS and CDR2 is YDEGEE. Between the trimmed V and J ends, which lost 0 bases and 4 bases, there was a span of 11 bases.

This TCR came from a young man with COVID-19, enrolled during active disease. Specimen: peripheral blood. The chain links TRBV5-8 to TRBJ2-7; D is possibly TRBD1 (5 bases). Here the CDR3 DNA reads TGTGCCAGCAGCTTGGAGGGGCACGGGTACGAGCAGTACTTC. This sequence encodes CASSLEGHGYEQYF.